The entry that follows covers one TCR beta chain sequence. Its antigen is not known. Sequenced by immunoSEQ multiplex PCR; TCRdb stores in-frame clones only, minus some. The sample has around 94,000 clones; approximately 81% are singletons. The sample originates from a study of T cell responses to AZD1222 COVID-19 vaccine. Study-wide background: Investigators merged groups given second doses at roughly 4 or roughly 12 weeks. The study, taken as a whole, reports: Recipients of AZD1222 seropositive at baseline numbered only 5 or 6. The study found vaccine-associated CD4 TCRs spanning spike, dominant at 160-218 and 743-854. Receipt of two AZD1222 doses was followed by a rise in Spike-specific TCR breadth and depth.

The specimen comprised peripheral blood, sampled on day 0 of AZD1222 vaccination. This TCR derives from an adult in good health.

CDR3 loop: CASSRGTSGNEQFF. CDR3 bases: TGTGCCAGCAGCCGCGGGACTAGCGGCAATGAGCAGTTCTTC. V and J are TRBV3-1 (or the pseudogene TRBV3-2) and TRBJ2-1; 11 nucleotides match TRBD2. CDR3 size: 14 residues. V dropped 4 bases and J dropped 6; count of bases not matched to a gene: 2. Germline V gene sequence: CDR1 LGHDT, CDR2 YNNKEL (reference sequence).